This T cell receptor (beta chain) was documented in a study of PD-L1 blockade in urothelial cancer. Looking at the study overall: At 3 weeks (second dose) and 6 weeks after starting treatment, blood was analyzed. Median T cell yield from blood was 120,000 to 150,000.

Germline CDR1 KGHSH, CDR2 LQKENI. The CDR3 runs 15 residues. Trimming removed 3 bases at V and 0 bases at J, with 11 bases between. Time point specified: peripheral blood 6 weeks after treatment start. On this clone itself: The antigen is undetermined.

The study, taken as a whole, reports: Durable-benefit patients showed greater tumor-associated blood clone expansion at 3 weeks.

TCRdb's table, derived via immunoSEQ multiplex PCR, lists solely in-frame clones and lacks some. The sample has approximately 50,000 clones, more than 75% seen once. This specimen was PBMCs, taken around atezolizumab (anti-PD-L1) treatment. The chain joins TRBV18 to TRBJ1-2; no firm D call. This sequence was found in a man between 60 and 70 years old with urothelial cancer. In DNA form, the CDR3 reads TGTGCCAGCTCACCTCGGACGGGAGCTAACTATGGCTACACCTTC. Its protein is CASSPRTGANYGYTF.